Below are 2 T cell receptor beta chains sequenced from a single sample in a study of blood T cell repertoires in COVID-19. The repertoire was sequenced with immunoSEQ multiplex PCR; TCRdb's copy has only in-frame clones and lacks some. This table holds 45,000 to 55,000 clones, about nine tenths found once. The sample was peripheral blood. These TCRs come from a woman of 80 years or more with acute or convalescent COVID-19.

V gene TRBV28 combines with J gene TRBJ2-1, with 9 bases identical to TRBD1. This CDR3 has 16 residues. Germline V gene data show CDR1 as MDHEN and CDR2 as SYDVKM. V dropped 6 bases and J dropped 7; count of bases not matched to a gene: 13. The CDR3 sequence is CASRFLGGTGWNEQFF. The DNA of the CDR3 is TGTGCCAGCAGATTCTTGGGCGGGACAGGGTGGAATGAGCAGTTCTTC.

This chain connects TRBV7-8 to TRBJ1-1; D is undetermined. Germline CDR1 and CDR2: SGHVS and FQNEAQ. Deletions cut 3 bases from V and 2 bases from J, with 7 bases between. The CDR3 sequence is 13 residues long. The DNA for the CDR3 is TGTGCCAGCAGCTTGTCCAGAAACACTGAAGCTTTCTTT. The encoded protein is CASSLSRNTEAFF.